The 15 T cell receptor beta chains below come from one sample, sequenced in a study of cytomegalovirus exposure and HLA in healthy donors. The study ran its PCR with 60 Vbeta and 13 Jbeta primers. Profiling relied on immunoSEQ multiplex PCR, and the TCRdb table lists in-frame clones only, not all of them. The sample holds 150,000 to 200,000 clones, roughly 80% seen once. Sample: PBMCs. These receptors originate from a woman aged 30 to 39 in good health and CMV-seropositive.

The rearrangement uses TRBV5-1 and TRBJ2-2; 7 bases align to TRBD1. J gave up 4 bases and V 7 bases, and 7 bases lay outside the gene matches. Looked up from germline, CDR1 is SGHRS and CDR2 is YFSETQ. The CDR3 length is 14 residues. The chain's CDR3 is CASAQGVSTGELFF. Here the CDR3 DNA reads TGCGCCAGCGCCCAGGGGGTGTCCACCGGGGAGCTGTTTTTT.

V usage is TRBV27 and J usage is TRBJ1-4; possibly TRBD1 for D (6 bases). Germline V CDR1 and CDR2: MNHEY, SMNVEV (reference sequence). The V and J ends lost 6 bases and 6 bases respectively, with 17 bases between them. This CDR3 region has 15 residues. The CDR3 DNA is TGTGCCAGCAGCCAACAAACAGGGTTGTATGAAAAACTGTTTTTT. Encoded protein: CASSQQTGLYEKLFF.

The rearrangement joins TRBV18 to TRBJ2-7; 10 nucleotides line up with TRBD1. The CDR3 sequence is 15 residues long. After removal of 2 bases from V and 7 bases from J, the junction contained 8 bases not matched to a gene. From germline, CDR1 is KGHSH and CDR2 LQKENI. CDR3 sequence (DNA): TGTGCCAGCTCACCAGCAGGGACAGGGGAATATGAGCAGTACTTC. It translates to CASSPAGTGEYEQYF.

This clone came up a few times. V and J are TRBV5-1 and TRBJ2-5, with TRBD1 identical over 11 bases. The CDR3 contains 15 residues. V shed 2 bases, J shed 5 bases, and the junction held 5 bases outside the gene matches. CDR1 SGHRS and CDR2 YFSETQ come from the germline V gene. This CDR3 reads CASSFAGTGGETQYF. CDR3 nucleotides: TGCGCCAGCAGCTTTGCCGGGACAGGGGGGGAGACCCAGTACTTC.

This chain uses TRBV25-1 with TRBJ2-7; 11 nucleotides line up with TRBD2. CDR1 MGHDK and CDR2 SYGVNS come from the germline V gene. V shed 5 bases, J shed 10 bases, and the junction held 7 bases outside the gene matches. This CDR3 has 13 residues. CDR3 sequence: CASSLPGLADQYF. As DNA, the CDR3 is TGTGCCAGCAGTCTTCCGGGACTAGCGGACCAGTACTTC.

V and J are TRBV7-6 and TRBJ1-3; 7 bases match TRBD1. With V trimmed by 5 bases and J by 0 bases, 10 bases remained unmatched. Germline V gene lookup returns CDR1 SGHVS and CDR2 FNYEAQ. The CDR3 is 17 amino acids. In DNA, the CDR3 is TGTGCCAGCAGCCTTTATAAGACAGGGAGCTCTGGAAACACCATATATTTT. Its protein product is CASSLYKTGSSGNTIYF.

This clone appeared a single time. The chain recombines TRBV4-3 with TRBJ2-5; 12 bases are shared with TRBD2. Germline CDR1 is LGHNA and CDR2 is YSLEER. The CDR3 loop spans 16 amino acids. V shed 3 bases and J 2 bases; nucleotides not matched to a gene: 4. The CDR3 DNA sequence: TGCGCCAGCAGCCATAAACTAGCGGGGGGACAAGAGACCCAGTACTTC. This gives the protein CASSHKLAGGQETQYF.

This clone was counted only a few times. This sample also contains other DNA sequences that code for the same CDR3. The rearrangement uses TRBV11-2 and TRBJ2-7; 7 bases are a match to TRBD1. V trimming: 1 base; J trimming: 2 bases; junction bases outside the gene matches: 2. The CDR3 has 14 residues. CDR1 and CDR2 from the germline V gene are SGHAT and FQNNGV. CDR3: CASSLGTGPYEQYF. The CDR3 nucleotides are TGTGCCAGCAGCTTAGGGACAGGACCCTACGAGCAGTACTTC. Drawing the rest from reference TRBV11-2 and TRBJ2-7, the complete variable domain is EAGVAQSPRYKIIEKRQSVAFWCNPISGHATLYWYQQILGQGPKLLIQFQNNGVVDDSQLPKDRFSAERLKGVDSTLKIQPAKLEDSAVYLCASSLGTGPYEQYFGPGTRLTVT.

The chain couples TRBV18 to TRBJ2-7; tentatively, D is TRBD1 (5 bases). The CDR3 consists of 18 residues. Germline V gene sequence: CDR1 KGHSH, CDR2 LQKENI. V was trimmed by 3 bases and J by 2 bases, leaving 23 bases between them. The CDR3 DNA reads TGTGCCAGCTCACCTTACTCCGCCGGGTCGGCAGGGCCCTACGAGCAGTACTTC. Encoded protein: CASSPYSAGSAGPYEQYF.

The chain employs TRBV10-1 and TRBJ1-5; TRBD1 agrees at 11 bases. The CDR3 is 14 amino acids. Trimming at V came to 2 bases and at J to 7 bases, leaving 1 base not matched to a gene. Germline CDR1 WNHNN, CDR2 SYGVQD (reference sequence). The CDR3 coding sequence is TGCGCCAGCAGTGAGAGGACAGGGGGCCAGCCCCAGCATTTT. This codes for CASSERTGGQPQHF.

The chain uses TRBV5-5 and TRBJ2-2, with 8 positions matching TRBD1. CDR3 length: 15 amino acids. CDR1 and CDR2 from the germline V gene are SGHKS and YYEKEE (reference sequence). With V trimmed by 2 bases and J by 2 bases, 2 bases remained unmatched. CDR3 DNA: TGTGCCAGCAGCTTACAGGGGGTAAACACCGGGGAGCTGTTTTTT. Amino acid sequence: CASSLQGVNTGELFF.

This clone came up a few times. The chain links TRBV4-3 to TRBJ2-3; D is unclear. Germline assignment: CDR1 LGHNA and CDR2 YSLEER. Trimming left V 3 bases short and J 5 bases short, with 15 bases between. The CDR3 extends over 15 amino acids. The chain's CDR3 is CASSHGSLPGDTQYF. The CDR3 DNA is TGCGCCAGCAGCCATGGTTCACTCCCGGGAGATACGCAGTATTTT.

The chain uses TRBV6-1 and TRBJ1-2, with D possibly matching TRBD1 (6 bases). Germline assignment: CDR1 MNHNS and CDR2 SASEGT. V was trimmed by 4 bases and J by 2 bases, leaving 11 bases between them. The CDR3 totals 14 residues. CDR3 region: CASSVITGNYGYTF. CDR3 coding DNA: TGTGCCAGCAGTGTTATTACAGGGAACTATGGCTACACCTTC.

CDR3 DNA: TGTGCCAGCAGCCGAAGACAGATTATCTCCTACAATGAGCAGTTCTTC. Encoded protein: CASSRRQIISYNEQFF. The chain has TRBV5-8 and TRBJ2-1; D may be TRBD1 (5 bases). Trimming took 4 bases from V and 0 from J, leaving 14 bases between them. The CDR3 is made up of 16 amino acids. Germline V CDR1 and CDR2: SGHTS, YDEGEE.

This chain joins TRBV20-1 and TRBJ1-2; D may be TRBD1 (5 bases). V shed 6 bases and J shed 4 bases, with 6 bases lying between them. There are 10 residues in the CDR3. Germline V lookup: CDR1 DFQATT, CDR2 SNEGSKA (reference sequence). This chain's CDR3 is CSARAYGYTF. The CDR3 DNA is TGCAGTGCCAGGGCCTATGGCTACACCTTC.